This passage covers 13 T cell receptor beta chains from one sample sequenced in a study of early T cells in non-severe SARS-CoV-2 infection. TCRdb re-derived calls from the 5' RACE reads in MiXCR, one entry per CDR3 protein. This sample has more than 90,000 distinct CDR3 sequences, with roughly 13% found just once. The sequencing sample was made of whole blood. The receptor set was obtained from an adult who was a healthcare worker with PCR-confirmed SARS-CoV-2 infection or an uninfected control (not recorded which).

About this clonotype itself: Germline and junction disagree at one end, which may indicate a read error. The V call is TRBV7-2, the J call TRBJ1-3, with D hard to call. Germline V gene lookup returns CDR1 SGHTA and CDR2 FQGNSA. This CDR3 comprises 17 residues. This CDR3 is CASSLRVLLSSENTIYF. The CDR3, as DNA: TGTGCCAGCAGCTTAAGGGTTCTACTAAGCTCTGAAAACACCATATATTTT.

CDR3 region: CSVGPGGQYF. CDR3 DNA: TGCAGCGTTGGCCCTGGAGGGCAGTACTTC. This sequence joins TRBV29-1 and TRBJ2-7; possible D gene TRBD2, 5 bases. V was trimmed by 4 bases and J by 9 bases, leaving 10 bases between them. This CDR3 has 10 residues. Germline V gene data show CDR1 as SQVTM and CDR2 as ANQGSEA.

This clonotype showed up many times. V is TRBV15 and J is TRBJ2-3; maybe TRBD2 (6 bases). This CDR3 has 16 residues. CDR1 and CDR2 from the germline V gene are LNHNV and YYDKDF (reference sequence). V was trimmed by 6 bases and J by 0 bases, leaving 16 bases between them. The CDR3 nucleotides are TGTGCCACCAGTAGCTCTACGGGGAGGAGCACAGATACGCAGTATTTT. Translating it yields CATSSSTGRSTDTQYF.

A word on this clonotype: Possible read error: a much larger clone is one base away. This chain links TRBV4-2 with TRBJ1-2, with a possible D match to TRBD1 (5 bases). Germline lookup yields CDR1 LGHNA and CDR2 YNFKEQ. This CDR3 is built from 14 residues. The CDR3 bases are TGTACCAGCAGCCAATCAACAGGAAAAAATGGCTACACCTTC. Its protein product is CTSSQSTGKNGYTF.

V and J are TRBV5-1 and TRBJ2-7; tentatively, D is TRBD2 (6 bases). The V and J ends lost 0 bases and 7 bases respectively, with 20 bases between them. The CDR3 has 16 amino acids. Germline loops: CDR1 SGHRS, CDR2 YFSETQ. CDR3 nucleotide sequence: TGCGCCAGCAGCTTGGAGGGGAGTGCGTTGGAGGGTGAGCAGTACTTC. Protein: CASSLEGSALEGEQYF.

This clonotype was recorded many times. V and J are TRBV6-5 and TRBJ1-5; no clear D gene. Germline V CDR1 and CDR2: MNHEY, SVGAGI. Trimming left V 2 bases short and J 5 bases short, with 7 bases between. CDR3 length: 13 amino acids. The CDR3 DNA follows: TGTGCCAGCAGTTACCGCCCCCATCAGCCCCAGCATTTT. Translation gives CASSYRPHQPQHF.

The J gene is TRBJ2-2, the V gene TRBV20-1, with D unresolved. The CDR3 consists of 13 residues. The V gene's germline CDR1 is DFQATT and CDR2 SNEGSKA (reference sequence). V shed 1 base and J shed 4 bases, with 7 bases lying between them. CDR3 region: CSARVQATGELFF. DNA for the CDR3: TGCAGTGCTAGAGTTCAAGCCACCGGGGAGCTGTTTTTT.

This chain uses TRBV20-1 with TRBJ2-7; 9 nucleotides match TRBD2. Per germline, CDR1 DFQATT and CDR2 SNEGSKA (reference sequence). V gave up 6 bases and J gave up 4 bases; unmatched junction bases: 16. The CDR3 has 16 amino acids. CDR3 protein: CSADPIAGALSYEQYF. CDR3 DNA: TGCAGTGCCGACCCTATAGCGGGGGCTTTATCATACGAGCAGTACTTC.

Only a few counts were recorded for this clonotype. V and J are TRBV20-1 and TRBJ1-1; D is ambiguous. The CDR3 is 14 residues long. Trimming removed 5 bases at V and 1 base at J, with 14 bases between. Germline CDR1 DFQATT, CDR2 SNEGSKA (reference sequence). The CDR3 DNA reads TGCAGTGCTCCCACAGCAGATAGGAACACTGAAGCTTTCTTT. Amino acids: CSAPTADRNTEAFF.

The chain has TRBV20-1 and TRBJ1-5, with D uncertain. The CDR3 is 15 amino acids. Germline loops: CDR1 DFQATT, CDR2 SNEGSKA (reference sequence). Trimming shortened V by 3 bases and J by 4 bases, and 16 bases separated the two germline ends. The CDR3 region has the DNA TGCAGTGCTAGGGTAAACAGAGTTCGGAATCAGCCCCAGCATTTT. Its protein product is CSARVNRVRNQPQHF.

CDR3 amino acids: CASSPKGQGAGEQYF. CDR3 coding DNA: TGTGCCAGCTCACCAAAGGGACAGGGGGCAGGCGAGCAGTACTTC. This chain links TRBV18 with TRBJ2-7, with 12 bases matching TRBD1. Germline trimming cut 2 bases from V and 6 bases from J; bases unmatched to any gene: 5. Per the germline V gene, CDR1 is KGHSH and CDR2 is LQKENI. The CDR3 has 15 amino acids.

This clonotype was seen a single time. This may be a read error: a much more frequent sequence differs by one nucleotide. The genes are TRBV29-1 and TRBJ1-1; D not resolved. The CDR3 consists of 11 residues. The germline V gene has CDR1 SQVTM and CDR2 ANQGSEA. Trimming shortened V by 4 bases and J by 4 bases, and 7 bases separated the two germline ends. The CDR3 loop is CSVGRGTEAFF. As DNA, the CDR3 is TGCAGCGTTGGTCGGGGCACTGAAGCTTTCTTT.

The chain has TRBV6-5 and TRBJ2-5; possibly TRBD2 for D (7 bases). Germline V gene data show CDR1 as MNHEY and CDR2 as SVGAGI. V was trimmed by 2 bases and J by 1 base, leaving 11 bases between them. The CDR3 totals 15 residues. The CDR3 DNA reads as TGTGCCAGCAGTTACAGGGGGACTATCCAAGAGACCCAGTACTTC. Protein: CASSYRGTIQETQYF.